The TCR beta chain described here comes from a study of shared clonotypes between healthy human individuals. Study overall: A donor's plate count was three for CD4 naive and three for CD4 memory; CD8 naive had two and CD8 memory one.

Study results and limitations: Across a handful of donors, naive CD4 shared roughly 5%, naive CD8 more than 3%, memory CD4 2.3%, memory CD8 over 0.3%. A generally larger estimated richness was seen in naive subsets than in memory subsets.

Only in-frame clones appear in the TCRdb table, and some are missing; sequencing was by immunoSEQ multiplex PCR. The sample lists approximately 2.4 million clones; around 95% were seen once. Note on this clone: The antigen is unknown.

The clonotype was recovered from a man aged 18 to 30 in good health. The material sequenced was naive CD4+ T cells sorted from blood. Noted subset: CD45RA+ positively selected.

The CDR3 DNA sequence: TGTGCCACCAGCAGAGGTTCCGCGGGGGCAGGGGATTCACCCCTCCACTTT. This codes for CATSRGSAGAGDSPLHF. J is TRBJ1-6 and V is TRBV15, with D perhaps TRBD1 (6 bases). Per the germline V gene, CDR1 is LNHNV and CDR2 is YYDKDF (reference sequence). The CDR3 loop spans 17 amino acids. Trimming shortened V by 1 base and J by 8 bases, and 18 bases separated the two germline ends.